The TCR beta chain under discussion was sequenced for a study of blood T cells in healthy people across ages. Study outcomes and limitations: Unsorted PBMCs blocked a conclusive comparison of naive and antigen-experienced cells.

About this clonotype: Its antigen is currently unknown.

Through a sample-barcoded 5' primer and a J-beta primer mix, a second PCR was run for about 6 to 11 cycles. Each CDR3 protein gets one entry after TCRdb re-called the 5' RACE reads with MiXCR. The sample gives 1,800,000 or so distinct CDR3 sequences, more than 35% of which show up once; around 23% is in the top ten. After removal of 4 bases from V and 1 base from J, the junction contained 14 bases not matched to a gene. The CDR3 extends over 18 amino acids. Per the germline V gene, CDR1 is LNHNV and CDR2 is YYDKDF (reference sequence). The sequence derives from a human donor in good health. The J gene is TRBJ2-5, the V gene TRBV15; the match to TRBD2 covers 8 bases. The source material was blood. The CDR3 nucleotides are TGTGCCACCAGCAACCCCCCGGGAGTAGCGGGGCCCCAAGAGACCCAGTACTTC. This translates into CATSNPPGVAGPQETQYF.